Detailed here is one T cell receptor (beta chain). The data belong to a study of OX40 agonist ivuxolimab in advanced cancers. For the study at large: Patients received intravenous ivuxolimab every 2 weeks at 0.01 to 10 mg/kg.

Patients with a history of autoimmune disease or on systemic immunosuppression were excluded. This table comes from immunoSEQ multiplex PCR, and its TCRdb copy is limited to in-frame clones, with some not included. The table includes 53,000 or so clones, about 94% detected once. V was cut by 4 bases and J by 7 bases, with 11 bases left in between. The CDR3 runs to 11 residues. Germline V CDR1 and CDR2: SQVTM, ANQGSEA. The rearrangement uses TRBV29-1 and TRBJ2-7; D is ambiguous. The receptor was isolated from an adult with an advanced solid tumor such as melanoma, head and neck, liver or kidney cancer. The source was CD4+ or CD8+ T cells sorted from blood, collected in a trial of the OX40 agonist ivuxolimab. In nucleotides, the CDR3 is TGCAGCGTTGCAATGAAGGGTGAGCAGTACTTC. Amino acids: CSVAMKGEQYF.